This passage covers 22 T cell receptor beta chains from one sample sequenced in a study of T-cell memory formation after mild COVID-19. TCRdb itself ran the 5' RACE reads through MiXCR, one entry per CDR3 protein. The data show around 210,000 distinct CDR3 sequences, 9% to 10% seen once. Sequencing input: PBMCs or a T cell subset sorted from them (not recorded which). The origin of the receptors is a young man who had mild COVID-19 (a few samples of this study predate the infection). Cell type and time point are not known.

The chain is built from TRBV6-5 and TRBJ1-5; the D is unclear. The CDR3 spans 13 residues. Germline-derived CDR1 and CDR2 are MNHEY and SVGAGI. Trimming removed 6 bases from V and 8 bases from J, with 14 bases in between. In DNA, the CDR3 is TGTGCCAGCAGCCGACTGCTTGGCGAGCCCCAGCATTTT. Its translation: CASSRLLGEPQHF.

This clonotype turned up a few times. The chain is built from TRBV10-3 and TRBJ1-4, with unresolved D. V lost 7 bases, J lost 5 bases, and 8 bases lay in between. Germline-derived CDR1 and CDR2 are ENHRY and SYGVKD. The CDR3 runs 12 residues. This CDR3 is CAIKGRNEKLFF. DNA for the CDR3: TGTGCCATCAAAGGGCGAAATGAAAAACTGTTTTTT.

There are many counts of this clonotype. CDR3 DNA sequence: TGTGCCAGCAGCTTAGAGGCACTCTCTGGGGCCAACGTCCTGACTTTC. Translating it yields CASSLEALSGANVLTF. The J gene is TRBJ2-6, the V gene TRBV7-2; no reliable D call. The CDR3 is 16 amino acids. The germline V gene encodes CDR1 SGHTA and CDR2 FQGNSA. Trimming left V 1 base short and J 0 bases short, with 7 bases between.

In its sample, this clonotype was seen a few times. The J gene is TRBJ2-4, the V gene TRBV2; tentatively, D is TRBD1 or TRBD2 (6 bases each). Between the trimmed V and J ends, which lost 7 bases and 7 bases, there was a span of 17 bases. The CDR3 extends over 14 amino acids. Germline CDR1 SNHLY, CDR2 FYNNEI. The CDR3: CASTRGQERNIQYF. DNA of the CDR3: TGTGCCAGCACTCGGGGGCAGGAACGTAACATTCAGTACTTC. Full variable domain (outside the CDR3, taken from reference TRBV2 and TRBJ2-4): EPEVTQTPSHQVTQMGQEVILRCVPISNHLYFYWYRQILGQKVEFLVSFYNNEISEKSEIFDDQFSVERPDGSNFTLKIRSTKLEDSAMYFCASTRGQERNIQYFGAGTRLSVL.

This clonotype was recorded many times. CDR3 residues: CASSKNAGQAYPLKPLHF. In DNA form, the CDR3 reads TGTGCCAGCAGCAAAAACGCCGGACAGGCGTATCCCCTAAAGCCCCTCCACTTT. The J gene is TRBJ1-6, the V gene TRBV21-1; TRBD1 reflects the table's D call only, with no check against the DNA. TRBV21-1 is noted as a pseudogene. This CDR3 region has 18 residues.

This clonotype was picked up a small number of times. V is TRBV4-3 and J is TRBJ2-5; perhaps TRBD2 as D (6 bases). V was shortened by 2 bases and J by 5 bases, with 15 bases between the two germline ends. CDR3 length: 15 amino acids. Germline V CDR1 and CDR2: LGHNA, YSLEER. CDR3 amino acids: CASSQRGSGRETQYF. In DNA, the CDR3 is TGCGCCAGCAGCCAAAGAGGATCAGGGAGGGAGACCCAGTACTTC.

This clonotype has more than one count but fewer than ten. The V call is TRBV12-3 or TRBV12-4, the J call TRBJ2-2; TRBD2 matches at 9 bases. The CDR3 is made up of 14 amino acids. The V segment lost 10 bases and the J segment 4 bases; nucleotides outside the gene matches: 7. CDR3 amino acids: CATASGAITGELFF. As DNA, the CDR3 is TGTGCCACGGCTAGCGGGGCGATCACCGGGGAGCTGTTTTTT.

There are a few counts of this clonotype. The CDR3 coding sequence is TGTGCCAGCGGCGGTAAGAAAGAGACCCAGTACTTC. Its protein is CASGGKKETQYF. This chain links TRBV28 with TRBJ2-5; unclear D gene. CDR1 and CDR2 from the germline V gene are MDHEN and SYDVKM. Trimming left V 8 bases short and J 3 bases short, with 10 bases between. This CDR3 is built from 12 residues. The variable domain in full, completed from reference TRBV28 and TRBJ2-5, reads DVKVTQSSRYLVKRTGEKVFLECVQDMDHENMFWYRQDPGLGLRLIYFSYDVKMKEKGDIPEGYSVSREKKERFSLILESASTNQTSMYLCASGGKKETQYFGPGTRLLVL.

V usage is TRBV28 and J usage is TRBJ2-4; D possibly corresponds to TRBD2 (5 bases). Trimming took off 3 bases at V and 9 bases at J, with 15 bases between the two ends. Germline V gene sequence: CDR1 MDHEN, CDR2 SYDVKM. This CDR3 has 14 amino acids. Written as DNA, the CDR3 is TGTGCCAGCAGTTTGGTTGTCCCAGAGGGCATTCAGTACTTC. Its translation: CASSLVVPEGIQYF.

This clonotype was found many times. The chain has TRBV5-1 and TRBJ2-3; 11 nucleotides align to TRBD2. The CDR3 totals 15 residues. CDR1 is SGHRS, CDR2 YFSETQ, per germline. V was clipped by 3 bases and J by 4 bases; unmatched bases: 4. CDR3 amino acids: CASSSGLADSDTQYF. The CDR3 nucleotides are TGCGCCAGCAGCTCGGGACTAGCGGATTCAGATACGCAGTATTTT.

This clonotype has only a few counts. The rearrangement joins TRBV12-3 or TRBV12-4 to TRBJ1-6; D unresolved. The V end lost 7 bases, the J end lost 9 bases, and 13 bases lay between the germline ends. The CDR3 spans 13 residues. CDR3 protein: CASIQDGSSPLHF. CDR3 nucleotide sequence: TGTGCCAGCATCCAGGACGGGAGTTCACCCCTCCACTTT.

The chain employs TRBV2 and TRBJ2-5; D remains unclear. There are 12 residues in the CDR3. From germline, CDR1 is SNHLY and CDR2 FYNNEI. Trimming stripped 9 bases from V and 3 bases from J, with 11 bases between. The CDR3 sequence: CAREGSEETQYF. CDR3 nucleotides: TGTGCCAGGGAAGGTTCGGAAGAGACCCAGTACTTC.

This clonotype appeared many times. J is TRBJ2-3 and V is TRBV15, with a tentative D call TRBD2 (6 bases). The CDR3 runs 14 residues. CDR1 LNHNV and CDR2 YYDKDF come from the germline V gene (reference sequence). The germline V and J ends were trimmed by 3 bases and 8 bases, with 15 bases remaining between them. CDR3 protein: CATSSYGGWATQYF. Here the CDR3 DNA reads TGTGCCACCAGCAGTTATGGAGGGTGGGCTACGCAGTATTTT.

This clonotype was counted ten times or more. The V and J genes are TRBV6-5 and TRBJ2-5; TRBD1 matches at 9 bases. CDR3 length: 12 amino acids. Germline V CDR1 and CDR2: MNHEY, SVGAGI. J lost 5 bases, V lost 9 bases, and 4 bases had no gene match. CDR3 coding DNA: TGTGCCAGTTCGACAGGGGGGGAGACCCAGTACTTC. Translating gives CASSTGGETQYF.

This clonotype occurred a few times. The V and J genes are TRBV6-5 and TRBJ1-1; D might be TRBD1 (6 bases). The CDR3 has 18 amino acids. Germline lookup yields CDR1 MNHEY and CDR2 SVGAGI. V shed 0 bases and J shed 1 base, with 18 bases lying between them. The CDR3 sequence: CASSYSFLFGQPNTEAFF. CDR3 sequence (DNA): TGTGCCAGCAGTTACTCTTTCCTTTTTGGACAGCCGAACACTGAAGCTTTCTTT.

This clonotype was seen a handful of times. The genes are TRBV2 and TRBJ1-3, with no clear D. The germline CDR1 and CDR2 sequences are SNHLY and FYNNEI. The ends were cut back, 2 bases at V and 0 bases at J, with 5 bases in the middle. CDR3 length: 14 amino acids. The CDR3 is CASSEQLSGNTIYF. Written as DNA, the CDR3 is TGTGCCAGCAGTGAACAGCTCTCTGGAAACACCATATATTTT.

This clonotype was seen many times. The rearrangement links TRBV11-2 to TRBJ2-5; D is undetermined. Trimming took off 5 bases at V and 2 bases at J, with 6 bases between the two ends. This CDR3 is 12 amino acids long. The V gene's germline CDR1 is SGHAT and CDR2 FQNNGV. The chain's CDR3 is CASSRVQETQYF. The CDR3 coding sequence is TGTGCCAGCAGCCGGGTACAAGAGACCCAGTACTTC.

The chain is built from TRBV7-9 and TRBJ1-6; no clear D. V was cut by 3 bases and J by 9 bases, with 9 bases left in between. Germline values: CDR1 SEHNR, CDR2 FQNEAQ (reference sequence). The CDR3 totals 13 residues. CDR3 loop: CASSFQTRSPLHF. Here the CDR3 DNA reads TGTGCCAGCAGCTTCCAAACGCGTTCACCCCTCCACTTT.

This clonotype was counted at least ten times. V usage is TRBV7-2 and J usage is TRBJ2-5, with D possibly being TRBD2 (5 bases). CDR1 and CDR2 (germline): SGHTA, FQGNSA. CDR3 length: 16 residues. V shed 1 base and J shed 1 base, with 13 bases lying between them. The CDR3 sequence: CASSLGGHGGQETQYF. In DNA form, the CDR3 reads TGTGCCAGCAGCTTAGGGGGTCATGGAGGCCAAGAGACCCAGTACTTC.

The V gene is TRBV20-1, the J gene TRBJ1-2; maybe TRBD1 (5 bases). The CDR3 runs 12 residues. V dropped 3 bases and J dropped 4 bases, with 9 bases sitting between them. Germline lookup yields CDR1 DFQATT and CDR2 SNEGSKA (reference sequence). The CDR3 DNA follows: TGCAGTGCTAGTCACAGGTCCTATGGCTACACCTTC. Amino acids: CSASHRSYGYTF.

The chain is built from TRBV4-1 and TRBJ2-5, with D perhaps TRBD2 (6 bases). Germline assignment: CDR1 MGHRA and CDR2 YSYEKL. This CDR3 has 17 residues. V was cut by 3 bases and J by 1 base, with 18 bases left in between. CDR3 in DNA: TGCGCCAGCAGCCACCGCGTTGGTAGCGGTGCCCAAGAGACCCAGTACTTC. Protein: CASSHRVGSGAQETQYF.

This clonotype has only a few counts. This chain connects TRBV6-1 to TRBJ2-1, with TRBD1 matching over 9 bases. This CDR3 region has 14 residues. Trimming cost V 8 bases and J 6 bases; bases outside gene matches: 8. Germline CDR1 MNHNS, CDR2 SASEGT. This CDR3 is CASSRGQGFNEQFF. The CDR3 DNA reads TGTGCCAGCTCCCGGGGACAGGGTTTCAATGAGCAGTTCTTC.